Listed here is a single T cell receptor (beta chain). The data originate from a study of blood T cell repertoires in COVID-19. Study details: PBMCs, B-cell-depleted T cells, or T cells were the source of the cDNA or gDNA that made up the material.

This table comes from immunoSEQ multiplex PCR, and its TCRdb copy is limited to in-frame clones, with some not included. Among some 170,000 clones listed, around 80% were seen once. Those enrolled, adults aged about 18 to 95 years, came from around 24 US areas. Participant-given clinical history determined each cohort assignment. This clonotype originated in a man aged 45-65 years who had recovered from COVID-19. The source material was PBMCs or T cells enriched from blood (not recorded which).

CDR3 amino acids: CASKPGSGANVLTF. The CDR3 DNA reads TGTGCCAGCAAGCCGGGATCTGGGGCCAACGTCCTGACTTTC. The chain uses TRBV2 and TRBJ2-6; D possibly corresponds to TRBD2 (5 bases). Germline CDR1 SNHLY, CDR2 FYNNEI. The CDR3 has 14 amino acids. V was shortened by 7 bases and J by 1 base, with 8 bases between the two germline ends. The full variable domain, rest sourced from reference TRBV2 and TRBJ2-6, is EPEVTQTPSHQVTQMGQEVILRCVPISNHLYFYWYRQILGQKVEFLVSFYNNEISEKSEIFDDQFSVERPDGSNFTLKIRSTKLEDSAMYFCASKPGSGANVLTFGAGSRLTVL.